The 22 T cell receptor beta chains in this list originate from one sample, sequenced in a study of OX40 agonist ivuxolimab in advanced cancers. Libraries were prepared by immunoSEQ multiplex PCR; TCRdb keeps only in-frame clonotypes and omits some of them. The repertoire has 25,000 to 30,000 clones, about four fifths of them found once; the top ten carry about 18%. The material sequenced was CD4+ or CD8+ T cells sorted from blood, taken in a trial of the OX40 agonist ivuxolimab. Source of these receptors: an adult with an advanced solid tumor such as melanoma, head and neck, liver or kidney cancer.

The chain is built from TRBV6-1 and TRBJ2-1; tentative D call: TRBD2 (5 bases). This CDR3 spans 15 amino acids. The germline V gene encodes CDR1 MNHNS and CDR2 SASEGT. V was pared by 5 bases and J by 0 bases, with 11 bases between. CDR3 residues: CASSSAGLSYNEQFF. The CDR3 bases are TGTGCCAGCAGTTCCGCGGGCCTCTCCTACAATGAGCAGTTCTTC.

In this sample, this clone turned up once. CDR3: CASSYSTGGHYGYTF. For the CDR3, the DNA is TGTGCCAGCAGTTACTCTACAGGGGGGCACTATGGCTACACCTTC. This sequence joins TRBV6-5 and TRBJ1-2, with 8 bases that match TRBD1. With V trimmed by 0 bases and J by 3 bases, 3 bases remained unmatched. CDR3 size: 15 residues. CDR1 is MNHEY and CDR2 is SVGAGI in the germline V gene.

CDR3 sequence: CASGLAGSLTYEQYF. The DNA for the CDR3 is TGTGCCAGCGGCCTAGCGGGGTCCCTCACCTACGAGCAGTACTTC. The V call is TRBV5-5, the J call TRBJ2-7, with TRBD2 identical over 9 bases. CDR3 length equals 15 residues. Trimming at V came to 7 bases and at J to 2 bases, leaving 10 bases not matched to a gene. Germline CDR1 reads SGHKS; CDR2 reads YYEKEE (reference sequence).

This chain connects TRBV7-3 to TRBJ2-7; 7 bases map to TRBD1. The CDR3 is 14 amino acids. CDR1 is SGHTA, CDR2 FQGTGA, per germline. J was trimmed by 6 bases and V by 7 bases; bases with no gene match: 12. The CDR3 protein is CASTHRGRWAEQYF. In nucleotides, the CDR3 is TGTGCCAGCACCCACAGGGGTAGATGGGCCGAGCAGTACTTC.

This clone has only a few counts. The chain is built from TRBV4-3 and TRBJ2-3, with 9 bases aligning to TRBD2. CDR3 length: 18 amino acids. The V gene's germline CDR1 is LGHNA and CDR2 YSLEER. V shed 3 bases and J 5 bases; nucleotides not matched to a gene: 15. CDR3 in amino acids: CASSHSWTSVTPGDTQYF. CDR3 in DNA: TGCGCCAGCAGCCATAGCTGGACTAGCGTTACCCCCGGAGATACGCAGTATTTT.

Comment on this clone: The DNA is left out, because the CDR3 cannot be placed on it with certainty; the CDR3 is given as TCRdb lists it. This chain joins TRBV19 and TRBJ2-5; the table's D call of TRBD2 was not tested on the DNA. Germline CDR1 reads LNHDA; CDR2 reads SQIVND (reference sequence). Ends included, the CDR3 has 15 residues. Here the CDR3 reads CASTSGLAEKETQYF.

The rearrangement uses TRBV7-6 and TRBJ1-1, with D hard to call. V lost 2 bases, J lost 4 bases, and 5 bases lay in between. The CDR3 extends over 12 amino acids. From germline, CDR1 is SGHVS and CDR2 FNYEAQ. The CDR3 nucleotides read TGTGCCAGCAGCTTACTTTCCACTGAAGCTTTCTTT. It codes for CASSLLSTEAFF.

This clone was picked up a small number of times. The V call is TRBV14, the J call TRBJ1-2; 9 bases line up with TRBD1. Germline V gives CDR1 SGHDN, CDR2 FVKESK. This CDR3 contains 11 residues. V gave up 8 bases and J gave up 8 bases; unmatched junction bases: 3. The CDR3 loop is CASGTGLGYTF. The CDR3 DNA follows: TGTGCCAGCGGGACAGGGCTGGGCTACACCTTC.

This clone appeared a single time. The rearrangement links TRBV13 to TRBJ2-2; tentative D call: TRBD2 (6 bases). This CDR3 has 15 amino acids. Germline CDR1 is PRHDT and CDR2 is FYEKMQ (reference sequence). Trimming left V 5 bases short and J 4 bases short, with 14 bases between. The chain's CDR3 is CASSPYGGGTGELFF. CDR3 sequence (DNA): TGTGCCAGCAGCCCCTACGGGGGAGGCACCGGGGAGCTGTTTTTT.

This chain joins TRBV5-5 and TRBJ2-7, with 8 positions matching TRBD1. Unmatched junction bases numbered 4, after V lost 2 bases and J lost 0 bases. The CDR3 has 15 residues. CDR1 is SGHKS, CDR2 YYEKEE, per germline (reference sequence). CDR3 DNA sequence: TGTGCCAGCAGCTTAGGGACAGGAACCTCCTACGAGCAGTACTTC. This encodes CASSLGTGTSYEQYF.

In its sample, this clone is medium-sized (0.01 to 0.1%). The chain uses TRBV9 and TRBJ2-2, with 10 bases aligning to TRBD2. The junction had 1 base not matched to a gene; V was cut back by 3 bases and J by 2 bases. Germline CDR1 reads SGDLS; CDR2 reads YYNGEE. The CDR3 runs 15 residues. The CDR3 nucleotides are TGTGCCAGCAGCGGGACTAGCGGAAACACCGGGGAGCTGTTTTTT. This sequence encodes CASSGTSGNTGELFF.

The chain combines TRBV27 with TRBJ1-5; a possible D gene is TRBD1 (6 bases). This CDR3 has 14 amino acids. In germline, CDR1 is MNHEY, CDR2 SMNVEV (reference sequence). V was trimmed by 3 bases and J by 7 bases, leaving 13 bases between them. CDR3 coding DNA: TGTGCCAGCAGTTTTGGGGGTACAGGGCAGCCCCAGCATTTT. Protein: CASSFGGTGQPQHF.

The V call is TRBV27, the J call TRBJ2-7; 14 bases match TRBD2. This CDR3 region has 16 residues. V was clipped by 5 bases and J by 3 bases; unmatched bases: 6. CDR1 MNHEY and CDR2 SMNVEV come from the germline V gene (reference sequence). Here the CDR3 DNA reads TGTGCCAGCAGTACAACGGGGACTAGCGGGGGCTACGAGCAGTACTTC. It translates to CASSTTGTSGGYEQYF.

The chain employs TRBV27 and TRBJ2-1, with 8 bases identical to TRBD1. CDR3 size: 14 residues. Germline V gene data show CDR1 as MNHEY and CDR2 as SMNVEV (reference sequence). After removal of 6 bases from V and 2 bases from J, the junction contained 3 bases not matched to a gene. CDR3 residues: CASSDRGTYNEQFF. The CDR3 coding sequence is TGTGCCAGCAGCGACAGGGGAACCTACAATGAGCAGTTCTTC.

The chain couples TRBV7-9 to TRBJ2-7; the D gene is possibly TRBD1 (6 bases). This CDR3 comprises 16 residues. Trimming cost V 1 base and J 3 bases, with 16 bases left between them. The germline V gene encodes CDR1 SEHNR and CDR2 FQNEAQ (reference sequence). The CDR3 DNA follows: TGTGCCAGCAGCTTAGTAGGTCAGGGGCTTTTCTACGAGCAGTACTTC. It is translated as CASSLVGQGLFYEQYF.

The gene calls are TRBV19 and TRBJ2-1, with 11 bases lining up with TRBD2. The CDR3 is 16 amino acids. V shed 5 bases, J shed 4 bases, and the junction held 7 bases outside the gene matches. Germline V CDR1 and CDR2: LNHDA, SQIVND (reference sequence). CDR3 bases: TGTGCCAGTAGTGTCCGACTAGCGGGATTTTACAATGAGCAGTTCTTC. Protein product: CASSVRLAGFYNEQFF.

V usage is TRBV2 and J usage is TRBJ2-7, with unresolved D. Per germline, CDR1 SNHLY and CDR2 FYNNEI. Deletions cut 3 bases from V and 4 bases from J, with 1 base between. The CDR3 loop spans 10 amino acids. This chain's CDR3 is CASSDYEQYF. In DNA form, the CDR3 reads TGTGCCAGCAGTGATTACGAGCAGTACTTC.

V usage is TRBV27 and J usage is TRBJ1-6; D is ambiguous. Looked up from germline, CDR1 is MNHEY and CDR2 is SMNVEV (reference sequence). The CDR3 spans 15 residues. Trimming took off 3 bases at V and 3 bases at J, with 9 bases between the two ends. The CDR3 loop reads CASSFVSFYNSPLHF. In DNA, the CDR3 is TGTGCCAGCAGTTTTGTCAGCTTCTATAATTCACCCCTCCACTTT.

V usage is TRBV7-2 and J usage is TRBJ2-5; no firm D call. This CDR3 contains 13 residues. The germline V and J ends were trimmed by 1 base and 5 bases, with 8 bases remaining between them. Germline CDR1 is SGHTA and CDR2 is FQGNSA. CDR3 in amino acids: CASSLGGGETQYF. CDR3 bases: TGTGCCAGCAGCTTAGGCGGTGGCGAGACCCAGTACTTC.

The V call is TRBV6-5, the J call TRBJ1-5; no reliable D call. Germline V gene sequence: CDR1 MNHEY, CDR2 SVGAGI. This CDR3 contains 12 residues. Trimming cost V 5 bases and J 11 bases, with 13 bases left between them. The CDR3 region has the DNA TGTGCCAGCAGTGACTGGTTCTCGACCCAGCATTTT. This codes for CASSDWFSTQHF.

V usage is TRBV13 and J usage is TRBJ2-7; TRBD1 aligns across 7 bases. Looked up from germline, CDR1 is PRHDT and CDR2 is FYEKMQ (reference sequence). The CDR3 is made up of 15 amino acids. J gave up 1 base and V 4 bases, and 7 bases lay outside the gene matches. The CDR3, as DNA: TGTGCCAGCAGCTCCGCCGGGACAGAGTCCTACGAGCAGTACTTC. As protein: CASSSAGTESYEQYF.

The gene calls are TRBV18 and TRBJ2-6; D may correspond to TRBD1 or TRBD2 (5 bases each). The CDR3 totals 15 residues. CDR1 is KGHSH, CDR2 LQKENI, per germline. Deletions cut 5 bases from V and 0 bases from J, with 8 bases between. In DNA form, the CDR3 reads TGTGCCAGCTCATCAGGGAGCTCTGGGGCCAACGTCCTGACTTTC. It is translated as CASSSGSSGANVLTF.